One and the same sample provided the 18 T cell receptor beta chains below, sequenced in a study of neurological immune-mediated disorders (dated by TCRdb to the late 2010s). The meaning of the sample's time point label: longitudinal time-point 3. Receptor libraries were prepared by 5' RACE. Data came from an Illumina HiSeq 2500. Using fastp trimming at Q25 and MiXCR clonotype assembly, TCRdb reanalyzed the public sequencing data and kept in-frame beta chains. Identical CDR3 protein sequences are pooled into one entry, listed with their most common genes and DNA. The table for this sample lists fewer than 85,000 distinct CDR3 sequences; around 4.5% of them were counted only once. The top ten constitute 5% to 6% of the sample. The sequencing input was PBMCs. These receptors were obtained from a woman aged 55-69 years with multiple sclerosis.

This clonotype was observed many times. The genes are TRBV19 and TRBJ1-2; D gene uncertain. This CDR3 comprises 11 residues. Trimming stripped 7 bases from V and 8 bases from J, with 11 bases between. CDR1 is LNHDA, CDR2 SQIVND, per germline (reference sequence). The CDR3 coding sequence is TGTGCCAGTACAGGCGGGTCAGGCTACACCTTC. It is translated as CASTGGSGYTF. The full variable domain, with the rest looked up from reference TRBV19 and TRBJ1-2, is DGGITQSPKYLFRKEGQNVTLSCEQNLNHDAMYWYRQDPGQGLRLIYYSQIVNDFQKGDIAEGYSVSREKKESFPLTVTSAQKNPTAFYLCASTGGSGYTFGSGTRLTVV.

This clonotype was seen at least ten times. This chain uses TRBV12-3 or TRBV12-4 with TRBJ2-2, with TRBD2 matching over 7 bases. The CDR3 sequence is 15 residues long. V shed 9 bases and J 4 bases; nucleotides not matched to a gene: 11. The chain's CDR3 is CASSMNGGGTGELFF. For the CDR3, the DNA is TGTGCCAGTAGTATGAATGGCGGGGGCACCGGGGAGCTGTTTTTT.

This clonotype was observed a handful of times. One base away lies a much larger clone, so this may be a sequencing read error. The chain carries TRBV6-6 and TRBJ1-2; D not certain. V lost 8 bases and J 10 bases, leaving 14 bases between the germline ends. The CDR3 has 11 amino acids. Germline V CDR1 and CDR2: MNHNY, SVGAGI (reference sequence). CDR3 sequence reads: CASRTNRHYTF. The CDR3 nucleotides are TGTGCCAGCCGAACTAACCGGCACTACACCTTC.

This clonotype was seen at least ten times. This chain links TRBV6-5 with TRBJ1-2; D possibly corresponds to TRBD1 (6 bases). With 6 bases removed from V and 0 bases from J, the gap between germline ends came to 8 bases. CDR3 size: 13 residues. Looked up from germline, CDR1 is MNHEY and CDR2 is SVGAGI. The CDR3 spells CASRDRPNYGYTF. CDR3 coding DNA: TGTGCCAGCAGGGACAGACCTAACTATGGCTACACCTTC.

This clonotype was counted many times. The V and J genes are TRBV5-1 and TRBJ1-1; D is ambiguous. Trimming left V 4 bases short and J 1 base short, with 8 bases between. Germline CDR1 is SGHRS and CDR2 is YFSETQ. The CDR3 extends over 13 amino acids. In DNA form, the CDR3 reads TGCGCCAGCAGCATGGTCGAGAACACTGAAGCTTTCTTT. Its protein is CASSMVENTEAFF.

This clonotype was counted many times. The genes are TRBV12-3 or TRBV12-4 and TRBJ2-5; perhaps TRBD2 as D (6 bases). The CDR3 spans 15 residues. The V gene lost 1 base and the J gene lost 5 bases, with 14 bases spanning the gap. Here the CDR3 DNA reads TGTGCCAGCAGTTTAGGGTTACTTGGAGGGGAGACCCAGTACTTC. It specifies CASSLGLLGGETQYF.

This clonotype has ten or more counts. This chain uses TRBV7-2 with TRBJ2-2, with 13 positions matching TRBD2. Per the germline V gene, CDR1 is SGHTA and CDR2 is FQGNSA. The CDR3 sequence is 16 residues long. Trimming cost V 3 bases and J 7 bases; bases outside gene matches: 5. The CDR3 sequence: CASSFTSGGAGGELFF. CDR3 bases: TGTGCCAGCAGCTTCACTAGCGGGGGGGCCGGCGGGGAGCTGTTTTTT.

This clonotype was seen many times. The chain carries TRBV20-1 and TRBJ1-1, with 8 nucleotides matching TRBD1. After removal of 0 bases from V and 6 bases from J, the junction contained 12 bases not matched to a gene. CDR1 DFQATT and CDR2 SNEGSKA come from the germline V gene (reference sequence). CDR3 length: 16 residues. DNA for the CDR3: TGCAGTGCTAGAGATCCGGACAGGGCGTTTGGGTCTGAAGCTTTCTTT. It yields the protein CSARDPDRAFGSEAFF.

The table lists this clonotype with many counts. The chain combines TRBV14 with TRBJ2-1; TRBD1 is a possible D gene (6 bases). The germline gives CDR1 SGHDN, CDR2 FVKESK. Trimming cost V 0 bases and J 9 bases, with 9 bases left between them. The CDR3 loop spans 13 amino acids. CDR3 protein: CASSQDRGFEQFF. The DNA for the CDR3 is TGTGCCAGCAGCCAAGACAGGGGCTTTGAGCAGTTCTTC.

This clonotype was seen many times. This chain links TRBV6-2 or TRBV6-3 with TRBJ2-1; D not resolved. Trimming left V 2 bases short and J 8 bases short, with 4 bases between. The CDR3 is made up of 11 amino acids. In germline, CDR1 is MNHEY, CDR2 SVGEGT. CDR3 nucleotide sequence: TGTGCCAGCAGTTACACGGATGAGCAGTTCTTC. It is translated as CASSYTDEQFF.

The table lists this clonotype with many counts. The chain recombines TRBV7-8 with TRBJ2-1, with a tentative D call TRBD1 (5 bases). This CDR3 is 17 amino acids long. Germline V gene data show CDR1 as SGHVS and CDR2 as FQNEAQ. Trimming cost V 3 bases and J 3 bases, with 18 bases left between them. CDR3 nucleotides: TGTGCCAGCAGCTTCACGGCCCGGCAGGGCATCTACAATGAGCAGTTCTTC. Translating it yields CASSFTARQGIYNEQFF.

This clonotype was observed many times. This CDR3 is CASSLQAGGSNPEQFF. CDR3 bases: TGTGCCAGCAGCTTGCAAGCGGGGGGTTCCAATCCTGAGCAGTTCTTC. The J gene is TRBJ2-1, the V gene TRBV11-1, with TRBD2 matching over 9 bases. The germline V gene encodes CDR1 SGHAT and CDR2 FQDESV (reference sequence). J lost 9 bases, V lost 3 bases, and 12 bases had no gene match. The CDR3 has 16 residues.

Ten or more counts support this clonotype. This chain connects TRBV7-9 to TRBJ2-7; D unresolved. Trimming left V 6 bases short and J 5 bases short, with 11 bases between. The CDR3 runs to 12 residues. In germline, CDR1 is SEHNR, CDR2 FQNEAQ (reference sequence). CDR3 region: CASSLVGDEQYF. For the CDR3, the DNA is TGTGCCAGCAGTCTCGTAGGAGACGAGCAGTACTTC. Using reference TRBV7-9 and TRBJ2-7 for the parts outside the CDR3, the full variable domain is DTGVSQNPRHKITKRGQNVTFRCDPISEHNRLYWYRQTLGQGPEFLTYFQNEAQLEKSRLLSDRFSAERPKGSFSTLEIQRTEQGDSAMYLCASSLVGDEQYFGPGTRLTVT.

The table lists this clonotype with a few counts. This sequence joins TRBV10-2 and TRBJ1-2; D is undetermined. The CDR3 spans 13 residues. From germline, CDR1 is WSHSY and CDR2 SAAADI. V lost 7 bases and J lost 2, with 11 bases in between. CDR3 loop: CASKSETNYGYTF. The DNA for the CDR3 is TGCGCCAGCAAGTCAGAGACCAACTATGGCTACACCTTC.

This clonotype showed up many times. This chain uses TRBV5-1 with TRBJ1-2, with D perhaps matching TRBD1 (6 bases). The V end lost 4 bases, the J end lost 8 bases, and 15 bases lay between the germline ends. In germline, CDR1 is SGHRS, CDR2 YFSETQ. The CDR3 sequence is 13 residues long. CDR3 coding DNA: TGCGCCAGCAGCATCTCAGGGGAAACCGGCTACACCTTC. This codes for CASSISGETGYTF. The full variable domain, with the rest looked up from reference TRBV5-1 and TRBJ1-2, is KAGVTQTPRYLIKTRGQQVTLSCSPISGHRSVSWYQQTPGQGLQFLFEYFSETQRNKGNFPGRFSGRQFSNSRSEMNVSTLELGDSALYLCASSISGETGYTFGSGTRLTVV.

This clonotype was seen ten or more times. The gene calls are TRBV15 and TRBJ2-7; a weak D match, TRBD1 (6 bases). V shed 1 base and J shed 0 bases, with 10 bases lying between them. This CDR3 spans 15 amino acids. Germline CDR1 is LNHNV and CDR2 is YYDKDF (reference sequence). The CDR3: CATSRGGGLSYEQYF. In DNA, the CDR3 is TGTGCCACCAGCAGAGGAGGGGGTCTCTCCTACGAGCAGTACTTC.

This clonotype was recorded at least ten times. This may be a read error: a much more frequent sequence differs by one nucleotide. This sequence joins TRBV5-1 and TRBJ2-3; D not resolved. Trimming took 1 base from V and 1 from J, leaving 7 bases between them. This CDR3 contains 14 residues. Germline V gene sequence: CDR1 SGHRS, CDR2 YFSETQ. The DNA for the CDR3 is TGCGCCAGCAGCTTGTATCCGGGCACAGATACGCAGTATTTT. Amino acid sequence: CASSLYPGTDTQYF.

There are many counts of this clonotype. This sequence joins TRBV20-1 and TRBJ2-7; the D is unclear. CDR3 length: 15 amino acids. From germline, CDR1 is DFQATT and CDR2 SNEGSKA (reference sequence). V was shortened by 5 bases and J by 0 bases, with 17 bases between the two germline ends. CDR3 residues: CSAWSTALPSYEQYF. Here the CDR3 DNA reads TGCAGTGCTTGGAGTACAGCGCTACCCTCCTACGAGCAGTACTTC.